The sample holds many counts of the clone carrying this TCR beta chain. This sample is part of a study of T cells after yellow fever vaccination. The trim removed 6 bases at V and 4 bases at J, leaving 7 bases unmatched. This CDR3 is 15 amino acids long. Looked up from germline, CDR1 is KGHSH and CDR2 is LQKENI. A single record per CDR3 protein comes from TCRdb applying MiXCR to the 5' RACE reads. The sample holds about 260,000 distinct CDR3 sequences, more than 3.5% seen once. The TCR was taken from a man younger than 35 who received the YFV17D yellow fever vaccine. The chain recombines TRBV18 with TRBJ2-7, with 12 bases lining up with TRBD2. The sequenced sample was PBMCs, obtained 15 days after the yellow fever booster vaccination. Written as DNA, the CDR3 is TGTGCCAGCTCCCTCAGGACTAGCGGGGCGTACGAGCAGTACTTC. It yields the protein CASSLRTSGAYEQYF. Supplemented by reference TRBV18 and TRBJ2-7, the full variable domain reads NAGVMQNPRHLVRRRGQEARLRCSPMKGHSHVYWYRQLPEEGLKFMVYLQKENIIDESGMPKERFSAEFPKEGPSILRIQQVVRGDSAAYFCASSLRTSGAYEQYFGPGTRLTVT.